What follows are 2 T cell receptor beta chains derived from one specimen sequenced in a study of shared T cell receptors in the human thymus. Here immunoSEQ multiplex PCR was the method, and the copy in TCRdb shows in-frame clones only, minus some. The table has more than 550,000 clones, 70% to 90% seen once. The sample was also reused in another study, on human thymus T cells.

Sequencing was carried out using thymocytes. Receptors originate from a girl in the first two years of life with a congenital heart defect.

This clone was recorded a few times. The chain recombines TRBV6-5 with TRBJ1-3; the match to TRBD1 covers 8 bases. Trimming at V came to 4 bases and at J to 2 bases, leaving 1 base not matched to a gene. Germline CDR1 reads MNHEY; CDR2 reads SVGAGI. The CDR3 has 14 amino acids. CDR3 region: CASSSTGAGNTIYF. The DNA of the CDR3 is TGTGCCAGCAGTTCGACAGGGGCTGGAAACACCATATATTTT.

The chain couples TRBV27 to TRBJ1-6, with TRBD1 matching 11 bases. The CDR3 loop spans 18 amino acids. J lost 8 bases, V lost 7 bases, and 16 bases had no gene match. CDR1 is MNHEY and CDR2 is SMNVEV in the germline V gene (reference sequence). In nucleotides, the CDR3 is TGTGCCAGCACCACCACCCGGCGGGACAGGGGGTACGATTCACCCCTCCACTTT. Its translation: CASTTTRRDRGYDSPLHF.